These 22 T cell receptor beta chains were all obtained from the same sample, sequenced in a study of cytomegalovirus exposure and HLA in healthy donors. Primers: 60 Vbeta forward and 13 Jbeta reverse. TCRdb's table, derived via immunoSEQ multiplex PCR, lists solely in-frame clones and lacks some. This sample yields roughly 160,000 clones, of which 80% to 90% are seen a single time; approximately 13% belongs to the top ten. The source material was PBMCs. The receptors derive from a woman aged 50 to 60 in good health and CMV-seronegative.

This clone was seen more than once but under ten times. CDR3 amino acids: CATSRDFTTDTQYF. CDR3 DNA sequence: TGTGCCACCAGCAGGGACTTTACCACAGATACGCAGTATTTT. The chain carries TRBV15 and TRBJ2-3; possibly TRBD2 for D (5 bases). Germline CDR1 LNHNV, CDR2 YYDKDF (reference sequence). The CDR3 spans 14 residues. The ends were cut back, 3 bases at V and 2 bases at J, with 9 bases in the middle.

The J gene is TRBJ2-5, the V gene TRBV9, with 10 nucleotides matching TRBD2. CDR3 length: 16 amino acids. Trimming cost V 0 bases and J 4 bases; bases outside gene matches: 6. Germline values: CDR1 SGDLS, CDR2 YYNGEE. This chain's CDR3 is CASSVGSGGASETQYF. The CDR3 region has the DNA TGTGCCAGCAGCGTAGGGAGCGGGGGGGCCTCAGAGACCCAGTACTTC.

The J gene is TRBJ2-5, the V gene TRBV10-3; 11 bases match TRBD2. J was trimmed by 4 bases and V by 0 bases; bases with no gene match: 1. Germline loops: CDR1 ENHRY, CDR2 SYGVKD. This CDR3 is built from 15 residues. The CDR3: CAISESLAGGETQYF. The CDR3 DNA reads TGTGCCATCAGTGAGTCGCTAGCGGGAGGAGAGACCCAGTACTTC.

This clone was seen a single time. The chain links TRBV11-1 to TRBJ2-7; TRBD2 matches at 11 bases. The CDR3 is 14 residues long. Losses at the gene ends were 3 bases for V and 5 bases for J; bases not matched to a gene: 3. Per germline, CDR1 SGHAT and CDR2 FQDESV (reference sequence). The CDR3 coding sequence is TGTGCCAGCAGCTTTACTAGCGGGGGAAACGAGCAGTACTTC. It encodes CASSFTSGGNEQYF.

The chain recombines TRBV5-1 with TRBJ2-1; 7 bases match TRBD2. The CDR3 has 16 residues. J gave up 2 bases and V 4 bases, and 9 bases lay outside the gene matches. The germline CDR1 and CDR2 sequences are SGHRS and YFSETQ. CDR3 nucleotide sequence: TGCGCCAGCAGCCTCAGACTAGCTTCCACCTACAATGAGCAGTTCTTC. Translation: CASSLRLASTYNEQFF.

The chain recombines TRBV7-2 with TRBJ1-2; 9 bases agree with TRBD1. The CDR3 contains 17 residues. Germline assignment: CDR1 SGHTA and CDR2 FQGNSA. With 1 base clipped from V and 8 bases from J, the junction kept 14 bases outside the gene matches. The CDR3 loop is CASSLGGTGLRRTGYTF. The CDR3 DNA is TGTGCCAGCAGCTTAGGGGGGACAGGGTTGAGGAGAACAGGCTACACCTTC. The complete variable domain, with remaining parts taken from reference TRBV7-2 and TRBJ1-2, reads GAGVSQSPSNKVTEKGKDVELRCDPISGHTALYWYRQSLGQGLEFLIYFQGNSAPDKSGLPSDRFSAERTGGSVSTLTIQRTQQEDSAVYLCASSLGGTGLRRTGYTFGSGTRLTVV.

This clone has only one observation. The chain couples TRBV9 to TRBJ1-6, with 7 nucleotides matching TRBD1. The CDR3 has 17 amino acids. In germline, CDR1 is SGDLS, CDR2 YYNGEE. J gave up 0 bases and V 3 bases, and 6 bases lay outside the gene matches. CDR3 protein: CASSGTTGDSYNSPLHF. In DNA form, the CDR3 reads TGTGCCAGCAGCGGAACTACAGGGGACTCCTATAATTCACCCCTCCACTTT.

This rearrangement joins TRBV15 to TRBJ1-3; a weak D match, TRBD1 (6 bases). The CDR3 is 14 residues long. V lost 2 bases, J lost 1 base, and 6 bases lay in between. Germline-derived CDR1 and CDR2 are LNHNV and YYDKDF (reference sequence). CDR3 sequence reads: CATSRTGSGNTIYF. As DNA, the CDR3 is TGTGCCACCAGCAGAACAGGGTCTGGAAACACCATATATTTT.

DNA for the CDR3: TGTGCCAGCAGCCTCTTGGGGGACAAGGGGAATGAGCAGTTCTTC. It codes for CASSLLGDKGNEQFF. The V and J genes are TRBV27 and TRBJ2-1, with a tentative D call TRBD1 (6 bases). There are 15 residues in the CDR3. The V gene's germline CDR1 is MNHEY and CDR2 SMNVEV (reference sequence). Deletions cut 6 bases from V and 7 bases from J, with 19 bases between.

Notes on this clone: The junction departs from the called germline gene at one end, perhaps through a read error. The V call is TRBV27, the J call TRBJ1-1, with D possibly matching TRBD1 (6 bases). The CDR3 totals 16 residues. Germline V gene sequence: CDR1 MNHEY, CDR2 SMNVEV (reference sequence). The CDR3 DNA follows: TGTGCCGGCAGTACCACGACAGGACAGAGGGGCACTGAAGCTTTCTTT. It specifies CAGSTTTGQRGTEAFF.

The gene calls are TRBV7-2 and TRBJ2-3, with 11 bases that match TRBD1. With 2 bases clipped from V and 7 bases from J, the junction kept 5 bases outside the gene matches. The CDR3 runs 15 residues. From germline, CDR1 is SGHTA and CDR2 FQGNSA. The CDR3 sequence is CASSLFGQGAYTQYF. CDR3 bases: TGTGCCAGCAGCTTATTTGGACAGGGGGCTTATACGCAGTATTTT.

The gene calls are TRBV25-1 and TRBJ2-5, with D possibly TRBD1 on 5 matching bases. The CDR3 runs 13 residues. Trimming took off 5 bases at V and 3 bases at J, with 10 bases between the two ends. Germline V gives CDR1 MGHDK, CDR2 SYGVNS. CDR3 DNA sequence: TGTGCCAGCAGTTTAGCAGGGAAAGAGACCCAGTACTTC. This sequence encodes CASSLAGKETQYF.

The V call is TRBV4-2, the J call TRBJ1-2; D ambiguous. V lost 1 base, J lost 7 bases, and 13 bases lay in between. CDR3 size: 14 residues. Germline CDR1 reads LGHNA; CDR2 reads YNFKEQ. The DNA of the CDR3 is TGTGCCAGCAGCCAAGGAGGGCAGCCCTCTGGCTACACCTTC. Translating it yields CASSQGGQPSGYTF.

V is TRBV11-2 and J is TRBJ1-1; D gene uncertain. Germline-derived CDR1 and CDR2 are SGHAT and FQNNGV. The CDR3 runs to 14 residues. Deletions cut 1 base from V and 10 bases from J, with 16 bases between. The CDR3 DNA is TGTGCCAGCAGCTTAGGAGGCAACGCCATGGGAGCTTTCTTT. This codes for CASSLGGNAMGAFF.

CDR3: CASSPRDRPSSYNEQFF. CDR3 nucleotide sequence: TGTGCCAGCAGTCCCCGGGACAGACCTAGCTCCTACAATGAGCAGTTCTTC. The chain couples TRBV5-4 to TRBJ2-1, with 7 bases fitting TRBD1. V lost 5 bases to trimming and J lost 0 bases; unmatched junction nucleotides: 11. CDR3 size: 17 residues. Germline assignment: CDR1 SGHNT and CDR2 YYREEE (reference sequence). Full variable domain (rest looked up from reference TRBV5-4 and TRBJ2-1): ETGVTQSPTHLIKTRGQQVTLRCSSQSGHNTVSWYQQALGQGPQFIFQYYREEENGRGNFPPRFSGLQFPNYSSELNVNALELDDSALYLCASSPRDRPSSYNEQFFGPGTRLTVL.

The V and J genes are TRBV9 and TRBJ2-1; maybe TRBD2 (6 bases). This CDR3 has 16 amino acids. V shed 0 bases and J shed 0 bases, with 10 bases lying between them. In germline, CDR1 is SGDLS, CDR2 YYNGEE. The CDR3 DNA reads as TGTGCCAGCAGCGTAGACGGGGGAGGCTCCTACAATGAGCAGTTCTTC. Translation gives CASSVDGGGSYNEQFF.

The chain recombines TRBV2 with TRBJ1-1, with 10 positions matching TRBD1. V dropped 3 bases and J dropped 3; count of bases not matched to a gene: 4. Germline V gene sequence: CDR1 SNHLY, CDR2 FYNNEI. The CDR3 consists of 15 residues. CDR3 coding DNA: TGTGCCAGCAGTGAGGAGGACAGGGGGGACACTGAAGCTTTCTTT. Amino acid sequence: CASSEEDRGDTEAFF. The whole variable domain, remainder taken from reference TRBV2 and TRBJ1-1, is EPEVTQTPSHQVTQMGQEVILRCVPISNHLYFYWYRQILGQKVEFLVSFYNNEISEKSEIFDDQFSVERPDGSNFTLKIRSTKLEDSAMYFCASSEEDRGDTEAFFGQGTRLTVV.

The chain uses TRBV28 and TRBJ1-2; D perhaps matches TRBD1 (6 bases). The CDR3 consists of 14 residues. CDR1 is MDHEN, CDR2 SYDVKM, per germline. V lost 2 bases and J lost 5, with 12 bases in between. CDR3 in DNA: TGTGCCAGCAGTTTAGGGGGGGCAGGATATGGCTACACCTTC. Translated, it gives CASSLGGAGYGYTF.

CDR3 in DNA: TGTGCCAGCAGCTTGGAGAGGGTCCGTCATACGCAGTATTTT. It encodes CASSLERVRHTQYF. The chain couples TRBV5-6 to TRBJ2-3, with a tentative D call TRBD2 (5 bases). V dropped 0 bases and J dropped 7 bases, with 12 bases sitting between them. Per the germline V gene, CDR1 is SGHDT and CDR2 is YYEEEE. The CDR3 is 14 residues long.

The V call is TRBV28, the J call TRBJ1-2, with TRBD1 matching 10 bases. This CDR3 is 17 amino acids long. Germline values: CDR1 MDHEN, CDR2 SYDVKM. After removal of 8 bases from V and 8 bases from J, the junction contained 20 bases not matched to a gene. For the CDR3, the DNA is TGTGCCAGCCGCGATATGAAAGGCGGGACAGGGGATGAGGGCTACACCTTC. It translates to CASRDMKGGTGDEGYTF.

V gene TRBV28 combines with J gene TRBJ2-7; 9 nucleotides match TRBD1. The length of the CDR3 is 14 residues. V was pared by 2 bases and J by 3 bases, with 2 bases of the junction left unmatched. CDR1 and CDR2 (germline): MDHEN, SYDVKM. CDR3 amino acids: CASSLQGQGYEQYF. Written as DNA, the CDR3 is TGTGCCAGCAGTTTACAGGGACAGGGCTACGAGCAGTACTTC.

V and J are TRBV10-3 and TRBJ2-3, with 8 bases identical to TRBD2. Trimming removed 5 bases from V and 4 bases from J; junction bases left unmatched: 8. This CDR3 has 15 residues. Germline CDR1 is ENHRY and CDR2 is SYGVKD. Written as DNA, the CDR3 is TGTGCCATCAGTAGGACTAGCCCTATGGCAGATACGCAGTATTTT. This sequence encodes CAISRTSPMADTQYF.